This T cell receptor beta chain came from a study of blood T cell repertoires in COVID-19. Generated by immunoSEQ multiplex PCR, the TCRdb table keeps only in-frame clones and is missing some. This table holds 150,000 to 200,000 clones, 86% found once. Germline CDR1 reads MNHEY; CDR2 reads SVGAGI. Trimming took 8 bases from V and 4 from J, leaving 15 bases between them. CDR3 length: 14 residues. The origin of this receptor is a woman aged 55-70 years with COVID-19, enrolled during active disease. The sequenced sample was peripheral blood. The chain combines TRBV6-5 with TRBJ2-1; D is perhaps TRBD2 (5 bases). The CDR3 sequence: CASAGYRLYNEQFF. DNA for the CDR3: TGTGCCAGCGCGGGTTATAGATTATACAATGAGCAGTTCTTC.